These T cell receptor beta chains were read from a single sample in a study of blood T cell repertoires in COVID-19. Sequencing used immunoSEQ multiplex PCR; TCRdb keeps in-frame clones, though not all of them. The top ten clones hold 4.3% of a sample with about 210,000 clones, around 81% of them seen once. Sequencing input: PBMCs or T cells enriched from blood (not recorded which). These receptors came from a man under 40 with acute COVID-19. Both conserved end residues are part of each CDR3.

v_gene	j_gene	CDR3aa
TRBV4-1	TRBJ1-2	CASSQAATFLRGGYGYTF
TRBV28	TRBJ2-7	CASSPSPYPQYF
TRBV7-3	TRBJ2-5	CASSLLRGETQYF
TRBV10-1	TRBJ2-1	CASSAGTRYEQFF
TRBV9	TRBJ1-3	CASSVLQGGNTIYF
TRBV10-2	TRBJ1-1	CASKALQGLEAFF
TRBV11-2	TRBJ2-5	CASSFAGGQETQYF
TRBV4-2	TRBJ2-5	CASSQRAGPTEGETQYF
TRBV3-1/TRBV3-2	TRBJ2-2	CASSQRLAGGRSTGELFF
TRBV10-1	TRBJ2-1	CASSGGWNAEQFF
TRBV19	TRBJ2-7	CASSTGVSEQYF
TRBV9	TRBJ2-2	CASSDRTGEGELFF
TRBV9	TRBJ1-2	CASSARQYGYTF
TRBV7-3	TRBJ2-1	CASSLSGGEGNEQFF
TRBV5-1	TRBJ1-5	CASSLGQVGQPQHF
TRBV28	TRBJ2-7	CASSSSGTSGGDF
TRBV19	TRBJ1-2	CASSIQGANYGYTF
TRBV25-1	TRBJ2-3	CASTQADRGPDTQYF
TRBV28	TRBJ1-5	CASSFQDQPQHF
TRBV7-3	TRBJ2-1	CASSPTGINEQFF
TRBV2	TRBJ2-5	CASDKIRGAQETQYF
TRBV5-6	TRBJ1-4	CASSLEGVANEKLFF
TRBV6-5	TRBJ1-6	CASTQSRFYSPLHF
TRBV6-1	TRBJ2-5	CASSEDWAGETQYF
TRBV5-5	TRBJ2-4	CASGGDRGIQYF
TRBV5-1	TRBJ2-7	CASSFGRASGRLKQDEQYF
TRBV13	TRBJ1-1	CASSSGQGNTEAFF
TRBV24-1	TRBJ2-3	CATSDFEAQYF
TRBV10-1	TRBJ1-1	CASTFDSLTPGVNTEAFF
TRBV19	TRBJ1-2	CASSAVWGDYGYTF
TRBV11-3	TRBJ2-5	CASSLGAGDRSQETQYF
TRBV6-2/TRBV6-3	TRBJ2-1	CASSSDQRGAYNEQFF
TRBV11-2	TRBJ2-2	CASSPSSLLLAGELFF
TRBV30	TRBJ2-1	CAWNRGGPYNEQFF
TRBV19	TRBJ1-6	CASSAGDRGSPLHF
TRBV5-1	TRBJ2-7	CASSLAFGGQGSYEQYF
TRBV5-1	TRBJ1-2	CASSPGQGTNYGYTF
TRBV30	TRBJ2-5	CAWSTWTGMNQETQYF
TRBV19	TRBJ2-1	CASSGETYNEQFF
TRBV5-1	TRBJ2-7	CASRRQVATYEQYF
TRBV4-1	TRBJ1-1	CASSQEEFTRTDDTEAFF
TRBV5-1	TRBJ1-1	CASSFAGGTEAFF
TRBV5-5	TRBJ1-2	CASSLREEIYTF
TRBV5-4	TRBJ2-5	CASSLADRGPGETQYF
TRBV6-6	TRBJ2-7	CASSPGLAGGINAREQYF
TRBV30	TRBJ2-5	CAWSSGGPTQYF
TRBV7-9	TRBJ1-5	CASSPGQGAEQPQHF
TRBV9	TRBJ2-1	CASSAQGALGSNEQFF
TRBV2	TRBJ2-5	CASSLGGPRETQYF
TRBV2	TRBJ1-5	CASSSRTGGQPQHF
TRBV7-7	TRBJ2-3	CASSEGIRGDVDTQYF
TRBV30	TRBJ1-6	CAWSVGASDHSPLHF
TRBV11-2	TRBJ1-5	CASSVGQGLLGQPQHF
TRBV11-1	TRBJ2-1	CASSLRGPSYNEQFF
TRBV9	TRBJ2-3	CASSAVGGGATDTQYF
TRBV15	TRBJ2-7	CATSSRDRSQYEQYF
TRBV28	TRBJ1-5	CASSLKGGSNQPQHF
TRBV28	TRBJ1-1	CASSPPQGTVNTEAFF
TRBV14	TRBJ2-2	CASSQDWGRQGTGELFF